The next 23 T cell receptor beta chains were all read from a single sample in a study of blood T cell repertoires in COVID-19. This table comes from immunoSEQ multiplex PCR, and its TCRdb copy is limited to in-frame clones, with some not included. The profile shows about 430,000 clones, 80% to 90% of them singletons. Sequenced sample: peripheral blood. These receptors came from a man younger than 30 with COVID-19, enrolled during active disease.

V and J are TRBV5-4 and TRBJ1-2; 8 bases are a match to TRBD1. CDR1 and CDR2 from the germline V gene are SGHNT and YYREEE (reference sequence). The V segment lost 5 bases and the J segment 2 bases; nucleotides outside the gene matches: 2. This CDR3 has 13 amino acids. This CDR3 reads CASRTGGNYGYTF. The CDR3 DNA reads TGTGCCAGCAGAACAGGGGGGAACTATGGCTACACCTTC.

The CDR3 region is CASTWGDTDTQYF. For the CDR3, the DNA is TGTGCCAGCACGTGGGGGGACACAGATACGCAGTATTTT. The V and J genes are TRBV2 and TRBJ2-3; weak D call: TRBD2 (6 bases). Deletions cut 7 bases from V and 2 bases from J, with 10 bases between. Germline values: CDR1 SNHLY, CDR2 FYNNEI. The CDR3 is 13 residues long.

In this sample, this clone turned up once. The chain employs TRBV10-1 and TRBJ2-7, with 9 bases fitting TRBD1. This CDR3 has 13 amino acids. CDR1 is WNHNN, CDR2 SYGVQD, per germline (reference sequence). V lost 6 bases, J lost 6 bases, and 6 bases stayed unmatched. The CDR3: CASSWGQGAEQYF. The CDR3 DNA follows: TGCGCCAGCAGCTGGGGACAGGGTGCCGAGCAGTACTTC.

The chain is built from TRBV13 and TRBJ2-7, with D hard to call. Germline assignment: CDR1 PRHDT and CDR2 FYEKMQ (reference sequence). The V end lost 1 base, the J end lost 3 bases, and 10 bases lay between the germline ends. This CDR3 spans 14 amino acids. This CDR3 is CASSLDGGNYEQYF. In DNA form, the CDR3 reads TGTGCCAGCAGCTTAGATGGCGGAAACTACGAGCAGTACTTC.

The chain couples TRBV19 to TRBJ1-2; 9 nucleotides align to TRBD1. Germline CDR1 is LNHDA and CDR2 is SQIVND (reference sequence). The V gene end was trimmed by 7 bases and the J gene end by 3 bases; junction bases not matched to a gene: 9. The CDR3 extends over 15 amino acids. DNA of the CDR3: TGTGCCAGTACTAGAGAGGGGACAGGGTACTATGGCTACACCTTC. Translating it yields CASTREGTGYYGYTF.

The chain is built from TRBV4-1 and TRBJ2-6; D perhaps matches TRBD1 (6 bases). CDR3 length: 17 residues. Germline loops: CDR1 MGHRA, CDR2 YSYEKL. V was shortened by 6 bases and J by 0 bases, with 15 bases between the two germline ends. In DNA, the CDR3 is TGCGCCAGCAGACCTATTTACAGGGACTCTGGGGCCAACGTCCTGACTTTC. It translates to CASRPIYRDSGANVLTF.

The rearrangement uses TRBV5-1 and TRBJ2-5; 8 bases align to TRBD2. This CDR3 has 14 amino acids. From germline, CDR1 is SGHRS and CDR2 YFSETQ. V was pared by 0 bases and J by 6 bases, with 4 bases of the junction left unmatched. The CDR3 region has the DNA TGCGCCAGCAGCTTGGAGGTAGCGGGGAAGACCCAGTACTTC. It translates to CASSLEVAGKTQYF.

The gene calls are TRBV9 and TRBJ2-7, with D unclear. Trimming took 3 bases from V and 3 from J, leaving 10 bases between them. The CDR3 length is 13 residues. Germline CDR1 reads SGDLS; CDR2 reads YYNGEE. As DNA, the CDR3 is TGTGCCAGCAGCGCCCCAAACAACTACGAGCAGTACTTC. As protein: CASSAPNNYEQYF.

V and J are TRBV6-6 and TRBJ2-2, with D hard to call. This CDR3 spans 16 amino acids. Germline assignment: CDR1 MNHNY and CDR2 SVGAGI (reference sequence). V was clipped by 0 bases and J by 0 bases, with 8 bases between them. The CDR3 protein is CASSYSTTANTGELFF. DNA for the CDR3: TGTGCCAGCAGTTACTCGACAACCGCGAACACCGGGGAGCTGTTTTTT.

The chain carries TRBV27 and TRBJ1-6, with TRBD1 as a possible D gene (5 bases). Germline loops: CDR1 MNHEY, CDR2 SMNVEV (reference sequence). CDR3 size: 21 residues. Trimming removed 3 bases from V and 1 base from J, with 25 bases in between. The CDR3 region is CASSFGAFSERGLSYNSPLHF. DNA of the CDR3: TGTGCCAGCAGTTTTGGTGCGTTTAGTGAACGGGGGTTGTCCTATAATTCACCCCTCCACTTT.

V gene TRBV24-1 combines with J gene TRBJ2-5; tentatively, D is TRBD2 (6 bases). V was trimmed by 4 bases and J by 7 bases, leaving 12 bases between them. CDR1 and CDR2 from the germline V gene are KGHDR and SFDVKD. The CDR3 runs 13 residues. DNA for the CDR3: TGTGCCACCAGTGACTCACGGAGGGGGACCCAGTACTTC. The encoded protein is CATSDSRRGTQYF.

CDR3 residues: CASSESSGGETQYF. The DNA of the CDR3 is TGCGCCAGCAGTGAATCGTCAGGGGGAGAGACCCAGTACTTC. The chain joins TRBV10-1 to TRBJ2-5; 7 nucleotides match TRBD1. The length of the CDR3 is 14 residues. CDR1 is WNHNN and CDR2 is SYGVQD in the germline V gene (reference sequence). Trimming removed 3 bases from V and 4 bases from J; junction bases left unmatched: 5.

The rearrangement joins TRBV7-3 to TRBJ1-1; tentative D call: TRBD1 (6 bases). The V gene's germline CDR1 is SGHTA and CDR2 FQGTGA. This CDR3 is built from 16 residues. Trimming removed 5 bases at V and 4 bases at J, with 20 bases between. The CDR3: CASSPTPGGLGTEAFF. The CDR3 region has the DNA TGTGCCAGCAGCCCAACTCCCGGGGGGCTCGGCACTGAAGCTTTCTTT. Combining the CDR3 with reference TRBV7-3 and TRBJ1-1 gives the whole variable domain GAGVSQTPSNKVTEKGKYVELRCDPISGHTALYWYRQSLGQGPEFLIYFQGTGAADDSGLPNDRFFAVRPEGSVSTLKIQRTERGDSAVYLCASSPTPGGLGTEAFFGQGTRLTVV.

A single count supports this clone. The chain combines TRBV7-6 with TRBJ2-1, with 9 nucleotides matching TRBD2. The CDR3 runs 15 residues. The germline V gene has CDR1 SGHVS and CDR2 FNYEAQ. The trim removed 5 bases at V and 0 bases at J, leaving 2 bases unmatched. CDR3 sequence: CASSPTSGSYNEQFF. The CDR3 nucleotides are TGTGCCAGCAGCCCGACTAGCGGCTCCTACAATGAGCAGTTCTTC.

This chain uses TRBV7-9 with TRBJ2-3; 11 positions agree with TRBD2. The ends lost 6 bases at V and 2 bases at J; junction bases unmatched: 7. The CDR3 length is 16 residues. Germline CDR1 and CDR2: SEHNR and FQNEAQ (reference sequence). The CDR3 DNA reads TGTGCCAGCAGAGGAGGGACTAGCGGACCCACAGATACGCAGTATTTT. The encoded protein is CASRGGTSGPTDTQYF. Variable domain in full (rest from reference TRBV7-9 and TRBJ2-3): DTGVSQNPRHKITKRGQNVTFRCDPISEHNRLYWYRQTLGQGPEFLTYFQNEAQLEKSRLLSDRFSAERPKGSFSTLEIQRTEQGDSAMYLCASRGGTSGPTDTQYFGPGTRLTVL.

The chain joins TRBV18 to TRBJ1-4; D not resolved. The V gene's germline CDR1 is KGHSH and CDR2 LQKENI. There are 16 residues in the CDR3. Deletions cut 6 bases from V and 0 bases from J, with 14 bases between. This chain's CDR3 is CASSPRGPATNEKLFF. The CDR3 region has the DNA TGTGCCAGCTCTCCCCGCGGTCCGGCAACTAATGAAAAACTGTTTTTT.

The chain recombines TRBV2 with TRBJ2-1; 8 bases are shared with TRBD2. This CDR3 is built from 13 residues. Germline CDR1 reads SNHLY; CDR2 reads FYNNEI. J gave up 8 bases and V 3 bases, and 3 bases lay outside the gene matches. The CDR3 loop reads CASSDQREYEQFF. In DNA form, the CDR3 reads TGTGCCAGCAGTGACCAGCGGGAGTATGAGCAGTTCTTC.

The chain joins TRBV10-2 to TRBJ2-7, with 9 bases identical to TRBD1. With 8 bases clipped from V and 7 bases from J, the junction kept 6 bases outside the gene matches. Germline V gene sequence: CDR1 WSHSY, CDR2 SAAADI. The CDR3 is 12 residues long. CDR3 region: CASEQGAGEQYF. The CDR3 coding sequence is TGCGCCAGCGAACAGGGGGCTGGAGAGCAGTACTTC.

CDR3 protein: CASSFTASDYEQYF. CDR3 bases: TGTGCCAGCAGCTTTACAGCCTCGGACTACGAGCAGTACTTC. The gene calls are TRBV7-2 and TRBJ2-7, with D unclear. V was shortened by 3 bases and J by 3 bases, with 12 bases between the two germline ends. The CDR3 is 14 amino acids. The germline V gene has CDR1 SGHTA and CDR2 FQGNSA.

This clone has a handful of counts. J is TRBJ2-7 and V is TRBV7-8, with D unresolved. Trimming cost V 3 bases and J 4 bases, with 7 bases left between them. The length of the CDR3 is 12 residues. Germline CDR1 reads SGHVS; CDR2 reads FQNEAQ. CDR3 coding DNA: TGTGCCAGCAGCTTGACAACTTACGAGCAGTACTTC. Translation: CASSLTTYEQYF. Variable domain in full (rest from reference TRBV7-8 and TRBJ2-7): GAGVSQSPRYKVAKRGQDVALRCDPISGHVSLFWYQQALGQGPEFLTYFQNEAQLDKSGLPSDRFFAERPEGSVSTLKIQRTQQEDSAVYLCASSLTTYEQYFGPGTRLTVT.

The CDR3 sequence is CSADQGNTGELFF. CDR3 nucleotide sequence: TGCAGCGCAGATCAGGGGAACACCGGGGAGCTGTTTTTT. This rearrangement joins TRBV29-1 to TRBJ2-2; TRBD1 might be the D (5 bases). There are 13 residues in the CDR3. Germline CDR1 SQVTM, CDR2 ANQGSEA. Trimming took off 7 bases at V and 1 base at J, with 10 bases between the two ends.

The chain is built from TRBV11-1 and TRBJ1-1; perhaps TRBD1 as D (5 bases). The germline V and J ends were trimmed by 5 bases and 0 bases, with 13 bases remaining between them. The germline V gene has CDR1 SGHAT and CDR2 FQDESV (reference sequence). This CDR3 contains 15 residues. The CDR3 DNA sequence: TGTGCCAGCAGCCCACCCAAGGGGATGAACACTGAAGCTTTCTTT. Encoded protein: CASSPPKGMNTEAFF.

The CDR3 is CASSPSQGNSPLHF. The CDR3 nucleotides are TGTGCCAGCAGCCCGAGTCAGGGTAATTCACCCCTCCACTTT. The gene calls are TRBV3-1 (or the pseudogene TRBV3-2) and TRBJ1-6, with D maybe TRBD1 (5 bases). Looked up from germline, CDR1 is LGHDT and CDR2 is YNNKEL (reference sequence). This CDR3 has 14 residues. Trimming stripped 4 bases from V and 6 bases from J, with 10 bases between.